The 14 T cell receptor beta chains given below trace back to one sample, sequenced in a study of blood T cell repertoires in COVID-19. Assay: immunoSEQ multiplex PCR; the TCRdb copy retains only in-frame clones and omits some. The table includes under 200,000 clones, about four fifths detected once. The sequenced sample consisted of peripheral blood. The receptors originated from an older woman with COVID-19, enrolled during active disease.

This clone showed up just once. The gene calls are TRBV12-1 and TRBJ2-3; TRBD2, as called in the table, went unchecked against the DNA. TRBV12-1 is assigned pseudogene status. CDR3 length equals 17 residues. CDR3 amino acids: CASTSGGGGNSTDTQYF. Written as DNA, the CDR3 is TGTGCCAGCACCTCTGGGGGCGGGGGTAATAGCACAGATACGCAGTATTTT.

Concerning this clone itself: Mismatch with germline at one junction end may stem from a read error. The chain employs TRBV7-7 and TRBJ1-2, with D tentatively TRBD1 (5 bases). The CDR3 sequence is 15 residues long. Looked up from germline, CDR1 is SSHAT and CDR2 is FNYEAQ (reference sequence). CDR3: CASSSTPGENYGYTF. CDR3 coding DNA: TGTGCTAGCAGCTCTACCCCGGGGGAGAACTATGGCTACACCTTC.

This chain links TRBV19 with TRBJ1-4; no definite D call. Germline V gene lookup returns CDR1 LNHDA and CDR2 SQIVND (reference sequence). V was trimmed by 7 bases and J by 8 bases, leaving 14 bases between them. The CDR3 length is 13 residues. CDR3 nucleotides: TGTGCCAGTAACGCCAAGGCGAGGGAAAAACTGTTTTTT. It translates to CASNAKAREKLFF.

This clone is a singleton in its sample. The chain recombines TRBV7-6 with TRBJ2-1; weak D call: TRBD2 (6 bases). V gave up 5 bases and J gave up 8 bases, with 31 bases separating them. The length of the CDR3 is 19 residues. The V gene's germline CDR1 is SGHVS and CDR2 FNYEAQ. The CDR3 sequence is CASSTSDVPSRLLADEQFF. Here the CDR3 DNA reads TGTGCCAGCAGCACGTCGGACGTGCCCAGTCGCCTACTAGCCGATGAGCAGTTCTTC.

The chain joins TRBV5-1 to TRBJ2-1, with 7 bases matching TRBD2. The junction had 5 bases not matched to a gene; V was cut back by 2 bases and J by 3 bases. The CDR3 length is 15 residues. Germline V gene data show CDR1 as SGHRS and CDR2 as YFSETQ. CDR3 protein: CASSFVTSLYNEQFF. The DNA of the CDR3 is TGCGCCAGCAGCTTCGTGACTAGCCTCTACAATGAGCAGTTCTTC.

The chain carries TRBV20-1 and TRBJ1-1; no firm D call. Trimming took 3 bases from V and 5 from J, leaving 7 bases between them. This CDR3 has 11 amino acids. The germline V gene encodes CDR1 DFQATT and CDR2 SNEGSKA (reference sequence). The CDR3 DNA follows: TGCAGTGCTAGGGAGGGAACTGAAGCTTTCTTT. As protein: CSAREGTEAFF.

The genes are TRBV7-5 and TRBJ2-7; no DNA check was done on the table's D call, TRBD1. TRBV7-5 is a recognized pseudogene. There are 14 residues in the CDR3. CDR3 sequence (DNA): TGTGCCAGAAGCAGCCGGACAGGGGAATACGAGCAGTACTTC. Residues: CARSSRTGEYEQYF.

This clone was counted a single time. The chain combines TRBV18 with TRBJ1-5; 8 bases fit TRBD1. V shed 4 bases and J 6 bases; nucleotides not matched to a gene: 8. The CDR3 length is 15 residues. Germline CDR1 KGHSH, CDR2 LQKENI. The CDR3 DNA sequence: TGTGCCAGCTCACTGGGACAGGCGGGCCTTCAGCCCCAGCATTTT. Its protein product is CASSLGQAGLQPQHF.

This clone was picked up a small number of times. The gene calls are TRBV19 and TRBJ1-5; 10 bases are shared with TRBD1. Germline CDR1 is LNHDA and CDR2 is SQIVND (reference sequence). The CDR3 contains 15 residues. Trimming at V came to 6 bases and at J to 7 bases, leaving 9 bases not matched to a gene. The DNA of the CDR3 is TGTGCCAGTAGAGTGGACAGGGGGGTGGACCAGCCCCAGCATTTT. Its translation is CASRVDRGVDQPQHF.

The CDR3 region is CASSQGIAWRENPSYEQYF. The CDR3 coding sequence is TGCGCCAGCAGCCAAGGAATCGCGTGGCGGGAGAATCCCTCCTACGAGCAGTACTTC. The chain recombines TRBV4-3 with TRBJ2-7; 7 bases agree with TRBD2. Germline V gene sequence: CDR1 LGHNA, CDR2 YSLEER. The ends lost 1 base at V and 0 bases at J; junction bases unmatched: 15. The CDR3 length is 19 residues.

The J gene is TRBJ2-1, the V gene TRBV7-9, with TRBD2 as a possible D gene (6 bases). This CDR3 contains 14 residues. V lost 5 bases to trimming and J lost 3 bases, with 11 bases between them. CDR1 and CDR2 (germline): SEHNR, FQNEAQ (reference sequence). CDR3 DNA sequence: TGTGCCAGCAGCACAGGAGCGGGCTACAATGAGCAGTTCTTC. Translation: CASSTGAGYNEQFF.

The chain is built from TRBV5-6 and TRBJ2-5; D is possibly TRBD1 (5 bases). This CDR3 is built from 14 residues. Germline CDR1 and CDR2: SGHDT and YYEEEE. Trimming pared 0 bases from V and 5 bases from J, leaving 11 bases between. CDR3 region: CASSLAVGVETQYF. The CDR3 nucleotides read TGTGCCAGCAGCTTGGCCGTAGGGGTCGAGACCCAGTACTTC.

This chain joins TRBV7-2 and TRBJ1-5; D is perhaps TRBD1 (5 bases). The CDR3 runs 12 residues. Germline lookup yields CDR1 SGHTA and CDR2 FQGNSA. The V gene lost 1 base and the J gene lost 9 bases, with 7 bases spanning the gap. DNA of the CDR3: TGTGCCAGCAGCTTAGGCCAGGGGCCCCAGCATTTT. This encodes CASSLGQGPQHF.

This clone appeared a few times. The chain recombines TRBV3-1 (or the pseudogene TRBV3-2) with TRBJ2-6; D is ambiguous. Germline V gene data show CDR1 as LGHDT and CDR2 as YNNKEL (reference sequence). Trimming left V 0 bases short and J 0 bases short, with 9 bases between. This CDR3 comprises 17 residues. The CDR3 nucleotides read TGTGCCAGCAGCCAAGATGCCAGGATCTCTGGGGCCAACGTCCTGACTTTC. Its translation is CASSQDARISGANVLTF.